This T cell receptor (beta chain) was sequenced in a study of blood T cell repertoires in COVID-19. Study-wide context: Nucleic acid was either cDNA or gDNA, and it came from T cells, B-cell-depleted T cells, or PBMCs.

Repertoires were generated with immunoSEQ multiplex PCR, while TCRdb's copy carries only in-frame clones and drops some. Of about 160,000 clones listed, 85% are singletons. This sequence was found in a human donor with acute or convalescent COVID-19. The donor label of this sample is uncertain. The sequenced sample consisted of peripheral blood.

The CDR3 DNA is TGCGCCAGCAGTGAGTCCTACAGGGGATACCAAGCTTTCTTT. It translates to CASSESYRGYQAFF. V gene TRBV10-1 combines with J gene TRBJ1-1, with 7 bases fitting TRBD1. This CDR3 spans 14 amino acids. Germline CDR1 and CDR2: WNHNN and SYGVQD (reference sequence). Trimming took 0 bases from V and 9 from J; bases not matched to a gene: 7.